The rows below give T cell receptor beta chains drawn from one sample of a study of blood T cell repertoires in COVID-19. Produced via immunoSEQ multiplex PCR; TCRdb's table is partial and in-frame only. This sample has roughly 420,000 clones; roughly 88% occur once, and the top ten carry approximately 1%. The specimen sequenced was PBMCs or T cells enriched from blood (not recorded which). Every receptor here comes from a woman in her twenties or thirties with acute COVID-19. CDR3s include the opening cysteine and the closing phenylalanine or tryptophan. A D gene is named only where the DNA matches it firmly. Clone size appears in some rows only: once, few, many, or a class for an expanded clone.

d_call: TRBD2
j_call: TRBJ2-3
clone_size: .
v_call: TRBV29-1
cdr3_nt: TGCAGCGTAGATAGCGGGGGCACAGATACGCAGTATTTT
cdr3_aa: CSVDSGGTDTQYF

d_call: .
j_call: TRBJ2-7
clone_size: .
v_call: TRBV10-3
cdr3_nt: TGTGCCATCAAGCCCGCGGTCTCCTACGAGCAGTACTTC
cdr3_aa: CAIKPAVSYEQYF

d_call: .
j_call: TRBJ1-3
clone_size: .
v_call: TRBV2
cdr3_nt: TGTGCCAGCAGTGAAGCGCCTTTATCGGACAGAACCTCTGGAAACACCATATATTTT
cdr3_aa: CASSEAPLSDRTSGNTIYF

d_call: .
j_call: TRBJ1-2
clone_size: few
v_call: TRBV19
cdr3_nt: TGTGCCAGTAGTCCTCAGTGGGGGCAGGATGGCTACACCTTC
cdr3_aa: CASSPQWGQDGYTF

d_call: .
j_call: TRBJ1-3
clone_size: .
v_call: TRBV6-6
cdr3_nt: TGTGCCAGCACTCCCTGGGGCGGCCACTCTGGAAACACCATATATTTT
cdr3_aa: CASTPWGGHSGNTIYF

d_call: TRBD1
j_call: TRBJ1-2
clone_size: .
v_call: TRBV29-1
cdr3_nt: TGCAGCGTCCTCGGACAGGACTTAGCTAACTATGGCTACACCTTC
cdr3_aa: CSVLGQDLANYGYTF

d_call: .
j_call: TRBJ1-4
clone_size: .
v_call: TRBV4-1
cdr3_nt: TGCGCCAGCAGCCTATCGGGGGGTCGGGCAACTAATGAAAAACTGTTTTTT
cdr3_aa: CASSLSGGRATNEKLFF

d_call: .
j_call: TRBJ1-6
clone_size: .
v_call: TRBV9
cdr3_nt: TGTGCCAGCAGCGTAGCAGTGGGGGCCTCTGGTAATTCACCCCTCCACTTT
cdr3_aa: CASSVAVGASGNSPLHF

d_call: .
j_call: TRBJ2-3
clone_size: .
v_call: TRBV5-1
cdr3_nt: TGCGCCAGCAGCACGCCGGGACAAAACACAGATACGCAGTATTTT
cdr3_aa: CASSTPGQNTDTQYF

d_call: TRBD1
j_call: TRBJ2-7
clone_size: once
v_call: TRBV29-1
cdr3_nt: TGCAGCGTTCTCATCCCGGGACAGGGGGCATGGTTAGAGCAGTACTTC
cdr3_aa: CSVLIPGQGAWLEQYF

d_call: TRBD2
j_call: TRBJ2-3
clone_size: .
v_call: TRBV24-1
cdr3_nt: TGTGCCACCAGTGATCCCGTAGCGGGGGGGCCGACAGATACGCAGTATTTT
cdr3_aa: CATSDPVAGGPTDTQYF

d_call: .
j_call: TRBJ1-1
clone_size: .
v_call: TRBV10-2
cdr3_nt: TGCGCCAGCAGAAGGTATCGGGACACTGAAGCTTTCTTT
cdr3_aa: CASRRYRDTEAFF

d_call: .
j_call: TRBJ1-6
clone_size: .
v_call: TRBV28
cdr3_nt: TGTGCCAGCAGTTTATTACCTGGGGCTAATAATTCACCCCTCCACTTT
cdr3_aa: CASSLLPGANNSPLHF

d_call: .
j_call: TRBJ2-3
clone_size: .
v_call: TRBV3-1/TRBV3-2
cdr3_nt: TGTGCCAGCAGCCAGTCGGGACTTCGCACAGATACGCAGTATTTT
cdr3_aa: CASSQSGLRTDTQYF

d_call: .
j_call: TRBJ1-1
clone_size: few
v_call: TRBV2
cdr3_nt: TGTGCCAGCAGTGAGCTGGGCATGAACACTGAAGCTTTCTTT
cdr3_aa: CASSELGMNTEAFF

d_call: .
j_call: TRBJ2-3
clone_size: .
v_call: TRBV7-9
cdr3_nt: TGTGCCAGCAGCCTGCGGGACAGCACGCCCTCCACGCAGTATTTT
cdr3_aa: CASSLRDSTPSTQYF

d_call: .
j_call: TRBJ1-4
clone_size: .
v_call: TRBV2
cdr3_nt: TGTGCCAGCAGTGAAACTACCTTTGGAAAACTGTTTTTT
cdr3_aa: CASSETTFGKLFF

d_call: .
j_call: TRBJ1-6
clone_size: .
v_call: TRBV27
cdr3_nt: TGTGCCAGCAGACTCACCCTGGGGGGATCGAGTAATTCACCCCTCCACTTT
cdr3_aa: CASRLTLGGSSNSPLHF

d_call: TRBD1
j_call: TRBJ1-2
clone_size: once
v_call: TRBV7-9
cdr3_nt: TGTGCCAGCAGCCCCGGACAGGGGGCGGGCTATGGCTACACCTTC
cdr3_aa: CASSPGQGAGYGYTF

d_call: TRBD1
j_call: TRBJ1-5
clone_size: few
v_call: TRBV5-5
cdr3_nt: TGTGCCAGCAGCCCCCTGGGACAGGGCAATCAGCCCCAGCATTTT
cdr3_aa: CASSPLGQGNQPQHF

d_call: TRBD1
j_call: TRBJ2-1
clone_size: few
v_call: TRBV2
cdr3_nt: TGTGCCAGCAGCGGGACAGGGAGCCTCTTC
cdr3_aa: CASSGTGSLF

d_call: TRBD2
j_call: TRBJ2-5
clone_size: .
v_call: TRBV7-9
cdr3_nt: TGTGCCAGCAGGAAGACTAGCGGGGGGGAGGAGACCCAGTACTTC
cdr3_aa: CASRKTSGGEETQYF

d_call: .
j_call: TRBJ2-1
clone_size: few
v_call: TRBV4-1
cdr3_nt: TGCGCCAGCAGCCCCCGTGGCGGCTCGGCCTACAATGAGCAGTTCTTC
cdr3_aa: CASSPRGGSAYNEQFF

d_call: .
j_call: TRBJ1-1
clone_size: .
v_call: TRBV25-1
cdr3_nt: TGTGCCAGCAGGACCGGGAGGATGAACACTGAAGCTTTCTTT
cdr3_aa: CASRTGRMNTEAFF

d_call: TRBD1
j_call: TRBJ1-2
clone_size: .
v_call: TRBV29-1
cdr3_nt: TGCAGCGTCAGCAAAGGGGGCAGGGGTAACTATGGCTACACCTTC
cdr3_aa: CSVSKGGRGNYGYTF

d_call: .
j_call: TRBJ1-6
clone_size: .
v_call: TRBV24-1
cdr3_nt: TGTGCCACCAGCCAGGGTTCCTATAATTCACCCCTCCACTTT
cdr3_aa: CATSQGSYNSPLHF

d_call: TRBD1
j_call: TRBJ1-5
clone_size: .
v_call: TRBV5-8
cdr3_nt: TGTGCCAGCAGCTCCCGGACAGGCCCCCCGGAGCCCCAGCATTTT
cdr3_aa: CASSSRTGPPEPQHF

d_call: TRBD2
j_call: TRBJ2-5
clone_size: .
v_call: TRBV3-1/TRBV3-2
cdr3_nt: TGTGCCAGCAGCCAAGACCGACTAGCGGGGGAGACCCAGTACTTC
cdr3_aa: CASSQDRLAGETQYF

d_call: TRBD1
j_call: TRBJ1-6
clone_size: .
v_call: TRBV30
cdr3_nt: TGTGCCGGTGGACAGGGAGGTAATTCACCCCTCCACTTT
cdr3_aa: CAGGQGGNSPLHF